The next 27 T cell receptor beta chains were all read from a single sample in a study of tumor-infiltrating lymphocytes in primary liver carcinoma. A primer in the constant region served to generate TCR beta cDNA from approximately 500 ng of total RNA. Slightly modified ARM-PCR, run as three nested multiplex PCR rounds, produced the TCR beta libraries. Two initial PCR rounds of around 9 cycles each paired TRBV1-TRBV30 forward primers with a C-beta reverse primer. In TCRdb, the multiplex PCR reads were re-called with MiXCR into one record per CDR3 protein. The table lists hundreds of thousands of distinct CDR3 sequences, approximately 60% of them singletons, with roughly 9% in the top ten. It was unsorted whole blood that yielded blood RNA, and germline DNA was also extracted. Sequenced material: peripheral blood. Receptors originate from a man in his forties or fifties with primary liver carcinoma and hepatitis B virus infection.

This clonotype was observed at least ten times. This rearrangement joins TRBV4-1 to TRBJ2-5; no clear D gene. V dropped 1 base and J dropped 5 bases, with 11 bases sitting between them. The CDR3 loop spans 14 amino acids. Germline assignment: CDR1 MGHRA and CDR2 YSYEKL. CDR3 sequence: CASSQGALGETQYF. DNA of the CDR3: TGCGCCAGCAGCCAAGGAGCCCTGGGGGAGACCCAGTACTTC.

This clonotype has more than one count but fewer than ten. Given a much more abundant clone one base away, this may be a read error. The V call is TRBV6-1, the J call TRBJ2-4, with 12 nucleotides matching TRBD1. Germline V CDR1 and CDR2: MNHNS, SASEGT. The CDR3 runs 17 residues. CDR3 sequence (DNA): TGTGCCAGAAGTGTACCGGGACAGGGGGCGGTCAAAAACATTCAGTACTTC. It translates to CARSVPGQGAVKNIQYF.

The J gene is TRBJ2-1, the V gene TRBV6-1; a weak D match, TRBD2 (7 bases). The CDR3 length is 15 residues. The germline CDR1 and CDR2 sequences are MNHNS and SASEGT. CDR3 sequence: CVDRLGTTPFSEQFF. The CDR3 DNA sequence: TGTGTCGACAGGCTAGGGACTACGCCTTTCAGTGAGCAGTTCTTC.

A remark on this clonotype: This could be a read error, since a much larger clone is one nucleotide away. CDR3 nucleotides: TGTGCCAGCAGGGCGTGGGCACATGATACGCAGTATTTT. Its protein is CASRAWAHDTQYF. The chain couples TRBV4-2 to TRBJ2-3; D gene uncertain. Trimming took 6 bases from V and 6 from J, leaving 13 bases between them. The CDR3 is 13 amino acids. CDR1 LGHNA and CDR2 YNFKEQ come from the germline V gene.

Comments on this clonotype: At one boundary the junction diverges from the germline segment, which might be a read error. This chain links TRBV29-1 with TRBJ2-3; TRBD2 matches 16 bases. Germline CDR1 SQVTM, CDR2 ANQGSEA. CDR3 size: 16 residues. CDR3 sequence (DNA): TGTAGTGTCCTGGGACTAGCGGGAGGGAGGGCAGATACGCAGTATTTT. Protein: CSVLGLAGGRADTQYF.

Concerning this clonotype itself: A much larger clone sits a single nucleotide away, making a read error possible. The chain uses TRBV6-6 and TRBJ2-1, with D perhaps matching TRBD1 or TRBD2 (7 bases each). V lost 7 bases, J lost 9 bases, and 22 bases lay in between. Germline V gene lookup returns CDR1 MNHNY and CDR2 SVGAGI (reference sequence). The CDR3 runs to 15 residues. CDR3 amino acids: CASTVQGGSIGEQFF. CDR3 bases: TGTGCCAGCACTGTGCAGGGGGGGTCGATCGGTGAGCAGTTCTTC.

The table lists this clonotype with a count of one. A much larger clone is a single base away; this may be a read error. This rearrangement joins TRBV4-2 to TRBJ2-2, with a weak D call TRBD2 (6 bases). This CDR3 spans 15 amino acids. Germline V gives CDR1 LGHNA, CDR2 YNFKEQ. CDR3 residues: CAGSHTTRDVRELFF. The CDR3 DNA reads TGTGCCGGCAGCCACACGACTAGAGATGTGAGGGAGCTGTTTTTT.

In this sample, this clonotype turned up many times. The V and J genes are TRBV29-1 and TRBJ1-3, with 11 bases aligning to TRBD1. The CDR3 length is 13 residues. V was clipped by 6 bases and J by 2 bases; unmatched bases: 0. Germline V CDR1 and CDR2: SQVTM, ANQGSEA. The CDR3 sequence: CSVGQGAGNTIYF. CDR3 bases: TGCAGCGTGGGACAGGGGGCTGGAAACACCATATATTTT.

This clonotype has only one observation. The rearrangement uses TRBV7-2 and TRBJ2-1; D is possibly TRBD1 or TRBD2 (5 bases each). Trimming removed 4 bases at V and 4 bases at J, with 14 bases between. CDR3 length: 15 amino acids. The germline V gene has CDR1 SGHTA and CDR2 FQGNSA. DNA of the CDR3: TGTGCCAGCAGCTCGGCACTGGGACGTTACAATGAGCAGTTCTTC. Encoded protein: CASSSALGRYNEQFF.

As regards this clonotype: Being one base from a much bigger clone, this may be a read error. V and J are TRBV10-3 and TRBJ2-2, with D tentatively TRBD2 (5 bases). Germline V lookup: CDR1 ENHRY, CDR2 SYGVKD. This CDR3 has 15 amino acids. The CDR3 nucleotides read TGTGCCATCAGTGAGTCCCTAGCCGGCACCGGGGAGCTGCTTTTT. Its protein product is CAISESLAGTGELLF.

A word on this clonotype: Relative to the germline gene, one junction end is altered; a read error may explain this. V and J are TRBV11-2 and TRBJ2-3; tentatively, D is TRBD2 (5 bases). This CDR3 has 17 amino acids. CDR1 SGHAT and CDR2 FQNNGV come from the germline V gene. As DNA, the CDR3 is TGTGCCAGCGGCTTAGCCCGTTCGGGATCTAGCACAGATACGCAGTATTTT. It codes for CASGLARSGSSTDTQYF.

This clonotype was counted at least ten times. The V and J genes are TRBV6-2 or TRBV6-3 and TRBJ2-1; D tentatively reads TRBD1 or TRBD2 (7 bases each). The CDR3 totals 15 residues. Germline V CDR1 and CDR2: MNHEY, SVGEGT. Trimming cost V 6 bases and J 3 bases, with 15 bases left between them. CDR3 sequence reads: CASSSGGGSYNEQFF. DNA of the CDR3: TGTGCCAGCAGCTCAGGGGGGGGGAGCTACAATGAGCAGTTCTTC.

With regard to this clonotype: The conserved final phenylalanine or tryptophan is absent from the CDR3, which likely points to a read error. This sequence joins TRBV12-3 or TRBV12-4 and TRBJ2-1; no clear D gene. The CDR3 consists of 14 residues. CDR3 in amino acids: CASSSARSYNEQFL. CDR3 sequence (DNA): TGTGCCAGCAGTTCGGCCAGGTCCTACAACGAGCAGTTCCTC.

This rearrangement joins TRBV7-9 to TRBJ1-4, with D possibly matching TRBD1 (5 bases). CDR3 length: 14 residues. Germline CDR1 and CDR2: SEHNR and FQNEAQ (reference sequence). V was clipped by 9 bases and J by 4 bases, with 15 bases between them. The DNA for the CDR3 is TGTGCCAGTAGAGACGGGACGGATAATGAAAAACTGTTTTTT. Its translation is CASRDGTDNEKLFF.

Worth noting for this clonotype: The junction departs from the called germline gene at one end, perhaps through a read error. This chain links TRBV12-3 or TRBV12-4 with TRBJ1-1; D ambiguous. This CDR3 has 13 residues. In DNA form, the CDR3 reads TGTGCCAGTAGTTTAGGGATTGTCACTGAAGCTTTCTTT. It yields the protein CASSLGIVTEAFF.

In the case of this clonotype: This may arise from a read error, as a much more abundant clone is one base away. The chain carries TRBV6-6 and TRBJ2-1, with 11 bases lining up with TRBD1. Germline CDR1 MNHNY, CDR2 SVGAGI (reference sequence). The CDR3 is made up of 15 amino acids. The DNA for the CDR3 is TGTACCAGCAGTCGTCCCGGGACAGGGGGCAATGAGCAGTTCTTC. Translating gives CTSSRPGTGGNEQFF.

Concerning this clonotype: One base away lies a much larger clone, so this may be a sequencing read error. Given the absence of the conserved phenylalanine or tryptophan at the CDR3 end, a read error is likely. The chain carries TRBV6-1 and TRBJ1-4; D may be TRBD1 (5 bases). CDR1 is MNHNS, CDR2 SASEGT, per germline. This CDR3 region has 15 residues. Trimming pared 7 bases from V and 4 bases from J, leaving 16 bases between. This CDR3 reads CASIAGTAHNEKLFL. CDR3 sequence (DNA): TGTGCCAGCATTGCAGGGACCGCTCATAATGAAAAACTGTTTCTT.

Worth noting for this clonotype: Mismatch with germline at one junction end may stem from a read error. The CDR3 protein is CASSQEPIGSEYTGEQFF. The CDR3 region has the DNA TGTGCCAGCAGCCAGGAACCCATAGGGAGCGAGTACACCGGGGAGCAGTTTTTT. This rearrangement joins TRBV4-2 to TRBJ2-2, with D perhaps TRBD2 (5 bases). The CDR3 length is 18 residues. Germline V CDR1 and CDR2: LGHNA, YNFKEQ.

This chain uses TRBV7-9 with TRBJ2-7; no definite D call. Germline V CDR1 and CDR2: SEHNR, FQNEAQ (reference sequence). This CDR3 has 10 residues. The V end was cut by 8 bases, the J end by 6 bases, with 8 bases between. The CDR3 bases are TGTGCCAGCGGGCCTCGCGAGCAGTACTTC. Protein sequence: CASGPREQYF.

This clonotype counts as medium-sized (0.01 to 0.1%). The chain recombines TRBV11-2 with TRBJ1-2; 7 bases fit TRBD1. Trimming removed 1 base from V and 2 bases from J; junction bases left unmatched: 1. The CDR3 covers 14 residues. Germline assignment: CDR1 SGHAT and CDR2 FQNNGV. CDR3: CASSLGRGNYGYTF. CDR3 sequence (DNA): TGTGCCAGCAGCTTAGGCAGGGGGAACTATGGCTACACCTTC.

Details on this clonotype: Germline and junction disagree at one end, which may indicate a read error. V gene TRBV20-1 combines with J gene TRBJ2-7; D not resolved. The CDR3 covers 13 residues. Germline lookup yields CDR1 DFQATT and CDR2 SNEGSKA (reference sequence). The CDR3 spells CSAVLVRTYEQYF. CDR3 bases: TGCAGTGCTGTTCTAGTTCGTACCTACGAACAGTACTTC.

This clonotype was picked up many times. The J gene is TRBJ1-4, the V gene TRBV4-2; no definite D call. CDR1 and CDR2 (germline): LGHNA, YNFKEQ. V was trimmed by 0 bases and J by 7 bases, leaving 18 bases between them. This CDR3 contains 17 residues. DNA of the CDR3: TGTGCCAGCAGCCAAGATACCAGCATAACCATGGCTGAAAAACTGTTTTTT. It codes for CASSQDTSITMAEKLFF.

This clonotype was found a few times. A junction end diverges from the germline sequence, so it may reflect a read error. V usage is TRBV11-2 and J usage is TRBJ2-3; D is unclear. Germline V gives CDR1 SGHAT, CDR2 FQNNGV. The CDR3 runs 15 residues. Here the CDR3 reads CASGLVMGETDTQYF. The CDR3 coding sequence is TGTGCCAGCGGCTTAGTGATGGGCGAGACAGATACGCAGTATTTT.

In regard to this clonotype: A much larger clone lies one base from this, so it may be a read error. This sequence joins TRBV12-3 or TRBV12-4 and TRBJ2-3; D call uncertain. This CDR3 region has 12 residues. The CDR3 loop reads CDSSPLGDTQYF. The DNA for the CDR3 is TGTGACAGCAGTCCCTTGGGGGATACGCAGTATTTT.

Concerning this clonotype: Given a much more abundant clone one base away, this may be a read error. This chain joins TRBV6-2 or TRBV6-3 and TRBJ1-2, with TRBD1 matching 12 bases. This CDR3 spans 15 amino acids. Per the germline V gene, CDR1 is MNHEY and CDR2 is SVGEGT. The junction had 6 bases not matched to a gene; V was cut back by 2 bases and J by 8 bases. The CDR3 sequence: CASSYLSGTGGGYTF. The CDR3 bases are TGTGCCAGCAGTTACCTGTCCGGGACAGGGGGCGGCTACACCTTC.

A few counts support this clonotype. The chain has TRBV12-3 or TRBV12-4 and TRBJ2-2; TRBD1 or TRBD2 may be the D gene (5 bases each). The CDR3 sequence is 16 residues long. Trimming shortened V by 0 bases and J by 3 bases, and 11 bases separated the two germline ends. The CDR3 DNA follows: TGTGCCAGCAGTTTAGCTGGCAGGGAGCACACCGGGGAGCTGTTTTTT. Amino acid sequence: CASSLAGREHTGELFF.

The sample holds one count of this clonotype. The final CDR3 position lacks the conserved phenylalanine or tryptophan, pointing to a likely read error. The V gene is TRBV7-8, the J gene TRBJ1-2, with TRBD1 identical over 9 bases. Germline CDR1 and CDR2: SGHVS and FQNEAQ. Germline trimming cut 1 base from V and 5 bases from J; bases unmatched to any gene: 11. The CDR3 loop spans 17 amino acids. CDR3 in amino acids: CASSLEGVGQGPYGYTS. The CDR3 DNA follows: TGTGCCAGCAGCTTAGAAGGAGTGGGACAGGGCCCATATGGCTACACCTCC.